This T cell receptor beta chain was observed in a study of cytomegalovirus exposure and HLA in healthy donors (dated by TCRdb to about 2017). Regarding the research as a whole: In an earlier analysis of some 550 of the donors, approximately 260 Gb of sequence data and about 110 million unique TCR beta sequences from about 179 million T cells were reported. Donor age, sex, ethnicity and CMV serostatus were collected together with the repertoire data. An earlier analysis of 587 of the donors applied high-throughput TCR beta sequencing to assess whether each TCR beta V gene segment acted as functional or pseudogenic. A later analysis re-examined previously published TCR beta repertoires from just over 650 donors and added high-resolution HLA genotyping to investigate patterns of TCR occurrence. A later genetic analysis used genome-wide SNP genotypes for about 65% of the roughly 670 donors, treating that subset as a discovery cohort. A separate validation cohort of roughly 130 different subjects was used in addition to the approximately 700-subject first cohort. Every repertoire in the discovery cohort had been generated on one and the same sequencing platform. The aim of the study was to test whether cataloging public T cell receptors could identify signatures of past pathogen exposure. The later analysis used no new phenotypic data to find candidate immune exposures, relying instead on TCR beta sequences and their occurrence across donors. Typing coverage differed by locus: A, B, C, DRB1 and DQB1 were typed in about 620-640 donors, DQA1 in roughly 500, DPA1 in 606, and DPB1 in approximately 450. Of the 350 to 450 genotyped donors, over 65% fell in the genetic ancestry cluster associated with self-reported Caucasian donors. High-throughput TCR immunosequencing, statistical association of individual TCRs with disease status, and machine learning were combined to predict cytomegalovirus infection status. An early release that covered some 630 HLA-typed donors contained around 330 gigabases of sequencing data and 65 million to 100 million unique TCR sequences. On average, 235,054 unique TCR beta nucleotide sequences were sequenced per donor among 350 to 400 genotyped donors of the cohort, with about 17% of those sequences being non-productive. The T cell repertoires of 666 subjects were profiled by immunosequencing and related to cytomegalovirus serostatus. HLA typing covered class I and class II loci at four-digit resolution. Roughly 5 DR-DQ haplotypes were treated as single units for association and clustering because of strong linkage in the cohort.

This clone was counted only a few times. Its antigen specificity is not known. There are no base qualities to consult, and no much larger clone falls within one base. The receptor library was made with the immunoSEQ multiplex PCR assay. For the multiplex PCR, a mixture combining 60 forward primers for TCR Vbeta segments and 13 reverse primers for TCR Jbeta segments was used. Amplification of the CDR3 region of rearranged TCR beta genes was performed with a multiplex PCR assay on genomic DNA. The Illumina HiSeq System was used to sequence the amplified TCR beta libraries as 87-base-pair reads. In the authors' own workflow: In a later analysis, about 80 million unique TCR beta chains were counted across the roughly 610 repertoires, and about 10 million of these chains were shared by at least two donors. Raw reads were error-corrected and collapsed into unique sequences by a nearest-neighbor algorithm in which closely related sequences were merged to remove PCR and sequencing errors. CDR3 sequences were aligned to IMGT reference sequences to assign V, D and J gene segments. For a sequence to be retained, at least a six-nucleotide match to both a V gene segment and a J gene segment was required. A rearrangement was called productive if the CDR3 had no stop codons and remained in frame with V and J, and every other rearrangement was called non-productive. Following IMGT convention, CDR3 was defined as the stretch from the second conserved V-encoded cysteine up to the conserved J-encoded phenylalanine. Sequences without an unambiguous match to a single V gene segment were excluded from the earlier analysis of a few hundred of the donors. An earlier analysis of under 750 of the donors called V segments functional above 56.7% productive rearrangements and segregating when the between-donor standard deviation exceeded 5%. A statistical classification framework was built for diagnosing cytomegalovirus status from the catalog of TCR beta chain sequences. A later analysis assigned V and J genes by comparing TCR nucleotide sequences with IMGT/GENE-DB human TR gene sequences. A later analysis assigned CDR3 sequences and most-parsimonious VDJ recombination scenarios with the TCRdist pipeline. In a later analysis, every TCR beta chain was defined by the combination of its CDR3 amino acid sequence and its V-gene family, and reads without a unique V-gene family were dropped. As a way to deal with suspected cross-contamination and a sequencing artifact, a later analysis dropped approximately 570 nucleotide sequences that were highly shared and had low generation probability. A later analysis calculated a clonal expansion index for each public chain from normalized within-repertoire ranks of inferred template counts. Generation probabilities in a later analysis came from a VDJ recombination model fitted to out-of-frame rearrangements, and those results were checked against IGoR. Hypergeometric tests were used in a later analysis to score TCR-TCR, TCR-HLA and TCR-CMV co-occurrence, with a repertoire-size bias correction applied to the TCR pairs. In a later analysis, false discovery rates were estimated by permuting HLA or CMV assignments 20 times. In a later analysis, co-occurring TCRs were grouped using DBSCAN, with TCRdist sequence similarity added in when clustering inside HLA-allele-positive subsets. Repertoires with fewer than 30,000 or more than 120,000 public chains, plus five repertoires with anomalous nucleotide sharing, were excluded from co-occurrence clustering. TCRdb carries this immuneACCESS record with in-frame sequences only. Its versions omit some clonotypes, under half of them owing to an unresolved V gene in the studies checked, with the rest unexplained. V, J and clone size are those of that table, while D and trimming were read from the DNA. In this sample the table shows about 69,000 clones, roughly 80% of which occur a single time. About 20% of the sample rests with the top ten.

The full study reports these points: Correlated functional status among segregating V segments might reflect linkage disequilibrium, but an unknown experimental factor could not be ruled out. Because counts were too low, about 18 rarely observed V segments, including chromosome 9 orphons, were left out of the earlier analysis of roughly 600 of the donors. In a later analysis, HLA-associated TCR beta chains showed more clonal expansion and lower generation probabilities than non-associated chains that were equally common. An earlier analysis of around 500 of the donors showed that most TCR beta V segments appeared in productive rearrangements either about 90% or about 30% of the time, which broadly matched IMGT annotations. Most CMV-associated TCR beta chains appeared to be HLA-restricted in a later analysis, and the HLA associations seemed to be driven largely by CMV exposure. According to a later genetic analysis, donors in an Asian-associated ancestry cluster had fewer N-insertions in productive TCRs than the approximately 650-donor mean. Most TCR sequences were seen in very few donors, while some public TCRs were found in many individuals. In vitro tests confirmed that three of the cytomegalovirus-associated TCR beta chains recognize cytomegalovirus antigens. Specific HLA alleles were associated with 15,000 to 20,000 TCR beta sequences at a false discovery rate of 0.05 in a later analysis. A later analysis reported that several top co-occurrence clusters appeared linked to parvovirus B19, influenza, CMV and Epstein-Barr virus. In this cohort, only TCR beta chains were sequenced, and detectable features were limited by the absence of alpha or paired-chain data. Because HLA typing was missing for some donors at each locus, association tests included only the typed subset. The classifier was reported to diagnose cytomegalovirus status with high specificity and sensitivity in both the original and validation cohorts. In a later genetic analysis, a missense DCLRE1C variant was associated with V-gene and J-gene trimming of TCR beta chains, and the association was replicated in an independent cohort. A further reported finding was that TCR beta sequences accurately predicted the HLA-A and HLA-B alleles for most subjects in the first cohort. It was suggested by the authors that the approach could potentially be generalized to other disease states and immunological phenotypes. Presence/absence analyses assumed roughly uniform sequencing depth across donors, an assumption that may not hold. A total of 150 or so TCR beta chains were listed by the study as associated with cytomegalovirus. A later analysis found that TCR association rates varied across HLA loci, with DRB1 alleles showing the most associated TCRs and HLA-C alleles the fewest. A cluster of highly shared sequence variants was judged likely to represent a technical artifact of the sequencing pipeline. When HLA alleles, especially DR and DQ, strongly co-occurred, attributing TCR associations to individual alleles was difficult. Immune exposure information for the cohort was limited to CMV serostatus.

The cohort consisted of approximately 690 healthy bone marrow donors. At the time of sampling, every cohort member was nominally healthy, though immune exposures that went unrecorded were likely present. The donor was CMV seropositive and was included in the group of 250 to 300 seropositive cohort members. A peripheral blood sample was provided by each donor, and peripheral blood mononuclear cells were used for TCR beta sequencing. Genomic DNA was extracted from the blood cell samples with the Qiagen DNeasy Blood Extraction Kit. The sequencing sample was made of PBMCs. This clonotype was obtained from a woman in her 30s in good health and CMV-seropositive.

The sequence in DNA is TGCGCCAGCAGCATAACAGGGTATGAGCAGTTCTTC. This gives the protein CASSITGYEQFF. The chain uses TRBV5-1 and TRBJ2-1; TRBD1 is perhaps the D gene, given 6 matching bases. Via the germline V gene, CDR1 is SGHRS and CDR2 YFSETQ. At the junction V is shortened by 4 bases and J by 8 bases, with 10 bases in between. Measured from the cysteine to the phenylalanine, the CDR3 is 12 residues long. Only the CDR3 part of the read is kept: 36 bases, read in frame from the first base. Where the CDR3 stops, the reference TRBV5-1 and TRBJ2-1 genes take over; the full variable domain is KAGVTQTPRYLIKTRGQQVTLSCSPISGHRSVSWYQQTPGQGLQFLFEYFSETQRNKGNFPGRFSGRQFSNSRSEMNVSTLELGDSALYLCASSITGYEQFFGPGTRLTVL.